This TCR beta chain was captured by sequencing in a study of T cells after yellow fever vaccination (dated by TCRdb to the late 2010s). Concerning the study at large: The SMART-Seq v4 Ultra Low Input RNA kit was used to prepare libraries from fractions with low cell numbers. Two healthy male donors, one aged 18 to 30 and one aged 30 to 40 years, made up the cohort. To track T-cell clones before and after primary and booster YFV17D yellow fever vaccination, bulk TCR alpha and beta repertoires were sequenced longitudinally. Blood was collected at multiple timepoints before and after primary and secondary immunization, and bulk PBMC replicates and cell subsets were isolated.

Many counts were recorded for this clonotype. Its antigen specificity is not known. No much larger clone is present one base from it, and per-base qualities are unavailable. The CDR3 starts with the cysteine, ends with the phenylalanine, and has 14 residues. Of the read, only the CDR3 DNA is kept; its 42 bases are in frame from base 1. A distance of 23 bases separates the germline ends of V and J, which lose 7 bases and 11 bases respectively. The paper as a whole reports these results and caveats: The study included only a couple of donors, which limits how far the findings can be generalized. A small fraction of clonotypes appeared in both the CD4 and CD8 compartments, likely as a result of convergent recombination. Because abundant contaminating clonotypes from the bulk population could be contained in FACS-sorted repertoires, computational filtering was required. Most clones expanded after primary vaccination (about 96% of CD4 and approximately 90% of CD8) were re-detected after the booster, suggesting that broad memory maintenance occurred. The secondary T-cell response was weaker than the primary response but faster, peaking on day 5 instead of day 15.

Synthesis of TCR cDNA relied on 5'RACE template switching, a step that introduced a universal primer site along with unique molecular identifiers. Priming for cDNA synthesis came from both the TCR alpha and TCR beta constant segments. Libraries were amplified in two PCR steps, with sample barcodes and sequencing adapters added in the second step. Sequencing of libraries was done on Illumina HiSeq 2500 (2x100 bp) or NovaSeq (2x150 bp). Per the source publication's procedure: Demultiplexing of reads and collapsing into UMI consensus sequences were performed with MIGEC, and V(D)J alignment was carried out with MiXCR. Vaccine-responding clonotypes were defined with edgeR using replicate PBMC samples, requiring FDR below 0.01 and a log2 fold change above 5 up to day 15. Each bulk clonotype was labeled CD4 or CD8 based on which sequenced repertoire, CD4 or CD8, contained the clonotype at higher abundance. TCRdb redid the processing of the public reads, applying fastp at Q25 and MiXCR, and retained in-frame beta chains. Identical CDR3 proteins give one entry, which carries the most common genes and DNA. None of the V and J calls come from the authors' own analysis; TCRdb made them. Here the sample has about 360,000 distinct CDR3 sequences; 6.2% occur a single time. The ten largest clones add up to around 16% of the sample.

What this sample's treatment or condition label stands for: live attenuated yellow fever vaccine strain. At each blood-draw timepoint, two biological replicates of bulk PBMCs were obtained. A standard Ficoll-Paque protocol was used to isolate PBMCs from peripheral blood. RNA was extracted with TriZol from bulk PBMCs, CD4 and CD8 fractions, and dextramer-positive and dextramer-negative fractions. The chain is made from TRBV12-3 or TRBV12-4 and TRBJ1-1; TRBD1 might be the D gene, on 5 matching bases. The sequencing used PBMCs, collected 5 days after the yellow fever booster vaccination. The origin of this receptor is a man aged 30-40 years who received the YFV17D yellow fever vaccine. The CDR3 in this case is CASNPGWGSEGAFF. In nucleotides, the sequence is TGTGCCAGCAACCCGGGGTGGGGTTCGGAGGGGGCTTTCTTT.